The present TCR beta chain was sequenced within a study of blood T cells in healthy people across ages. With each sample, at least 5 micrograms of total RNA were extracted. Primed by a sample-barcoded 5' primer and a J-beta primer mix, a second PCR proceeded for about 6 to 11 cycles. Using its own MiXCR run on the 5' RACE reads, TCRdb lists one record per CDR3 protein. The data show just over 1 million distinct CDR3 sequences, with roughly 45% seen just once and approximately 19% held by the top ten. The V gene's germline CDR1 is MDHEN and CDR2 SYDVKM. The CDR3 consists of 14 residues. Germline trimming cut 3 bases from V and 2 bases from J; bases unmatched to any gene: 4.

The clonotype comes from a woman in her sixties or seventies in good health. The chain couples TRBV28 to TRBJ2-7; 7 nucleotides align to TRBD2. Sequenced sample: blood. The CDR3 sequence is CASSLGGITYEQYF. CDR3 DNA sequence: TGTGCCAGCAGTTTGGGAGGGATTACCTACGAGCAGTACTTC.